One and the same sample provided the 26 T cell receptor beta chains below, sequenced in a study of radiotherapy plus CTLA-4 blockade in lung cancer. The protocol was immunoSEQ multiplex PCR, while the TCRdb copy is restricted to in-frame clones and leaves out a portion. The sample carries roughly 53,000 clones, just under 85% recorded once. Sequenced material: peripheral blood, taken from a patient treated with radiotherapy plus ipilimumab. These receptors originate from a human donor with non-small cell lung cancer whose response to radiotherapy plus ipilimumab could not be evaluated.

This chain connects TRBV10-3 to TRBJ1-1, with TRBD1 matching over 8 bases. The CDR3 extends over 17 amino acids. V was pared by 11 bases and J by 2 bases, with 19 bases of the junction left unmatched. From germline, CDR1 is ENHRY and CDR2 SYGVKD. The DNA of the CDR3 is TGTGCCGCCCGAACCATCTCAACCGGGACAGGTAACACTGAAGCTTTCTTT. Translation: CAARTISTGTGNTEAFF.

The chain couples TRBV6-6 to TRBJ2-1; TRBD1 agrees at 7 bases. Losses at the gene ends were 10 bases for V and 0 bases for J; bases not matched to a gene: 3. The CDR3 length is 13 residues. Germline CDR1 reads MNHNY; CDR2 reads SVGAGI (reference sequence). The CDR3 DNA follows: TGTGCCACCCGGGACAGCTCCTACAATGAGCAGTTCTTC. As protein: CATRDSSYNEQFF.

This sequence joins TRBV6-5 and TRBJ1-5; tentatively, D is TRBD1 (6 bases). This CDR3 comprises 15 residues. Trimming took 0 bases from V and 5 from J, leaving 11 bases between them. Per germline, CDR1 MNHEY and CDR2 SVGAGI. CDR3 DNA: TGTGCCAGCAGTTACTCAGGCAGGGGAGATCAGCCCCAGCATTTT. It yields the protein CASSYSGRGDQPQHF.

The genes are TRBV7-6 and TRBJ2-3; TRBD1 might be the D (6 bases). V was pared by 1 base and J by 3 bases, with 11 bases between. CDR1 is SGHVS and CDR2 is FNYEAQ in the germline V gene. This CDR3 spans 15 amino acids. The CDR3, as DNA: TGTGCCAGCAGCTTAGGAGGGGGATATACAGATACGCAGTATTTT. Encoded protein: CASSLGGGYTDTQYF.

V usage is TRBV4-3 and J usage is TRBJ2-1; D call uncertain. The CDR3 spans 17 residues. Per the germline V gene, CDR1 is LGHNA and CDR2 is YSLEER. V lost 0 bases, J lost 6 bases, and 18 bases lay in between. The chain's CDR3 is CASSQERTTIVGNEQFF. As DNA, the CDR3 is TGCGCCAGCAGCCAAGAGAGAACTACCATCGTCGGCAATGAGCAGTTCTTC.

This chain uses TRBV5-1 with TRBJ2-6; perhaps TRBD2 as D (6 bases). V dropped 0 bases and J dropped 2 bases, with 15 bases sitting between them. Germline loops: CDR1 SGHRS, CDR2 YFSETQ. The CDR3 runs to 18 residues. The CDR3 nucleotides are TGCGCCAGCAGCTTGGCCTACGGAGGGTCAGCTGGGGCCAACGTCCTGACTTTC. Amino acids: CASSLAYGGSAGANVLTF.

V and J are TRBV10-3 and TRBJ2-2, with 12 bases fitting TRBD2. With 7 bases clipped from V and 0 bases from J, the junction kept 3 bases outside the gene matches. Germline CDR1 reads ENHRY; CDR2 reads SYGVKD. There are 16 residues in the CDR3. The CDR3 spells CAIMASGRANTGELFF. Here the CDR3 DNA reads TGTGCCATCATGGCTAGCGGGAGGGCGAACACCGGGGAGCTGTTTTTT.

This clone was observed once. The chain employs TRBV4-2 and TRBJ1-2, with D possibly TRBD1 on 5 matching bases. Trimming removed 7 bases from V and 6 bases from J, with 18 bases in between. There are 14 residues in the CDR3. Germline CDR1 and CDR2: LGHNA and YNFKEQ. In nucleotides, the CDR3 is TGTGCCAGCAACTTACGGGGGACGGTAGATGGCTACACCTTC. Its protein is CASNLRGTVDGYTF.

The chain uses TRBV4-1 and TRBJ1-4; D is undetermined. The germline CDR1 and CDR2 sequences are MGHRA and YSYEKL. Trimming left V 1 base short and J 8 bases short, with 11 bases between. This CDR3 spans 14 amino acids. The CDR3 sequence: CASSQVEGREKLFF. The CDR3, as DNA: TGCGCCAGCAGCCAAGTAGAGGGTCGGGAAAAACTGTTTTTT.

The CDR3 here is CASRLTGRDTQYF. In nucleotides, the CDR3 is TGTGCCAGCAGGTTAACAGGACGAGATACGCAGTATTTT. The rearrangement uses TRBV6-5 and TRBJ2-3; D may be TRBD1 (5 bases). Germline CDR1 reads MNHEY; CDR2 reads SVGAGI. Trimming removed 6 bases from V and 5 bases from J, with 12 bases in between. The CDR3 runs 13 residues.

The V call is TRBV28, the J call TRBJ2-1, with TRBD2 matching 9 bases. There are 14 residues in the CDR3. The germline gives CDR1 MDHEN, CDR2 SYDVKM. V gave up 3 bases and J gave up 10 bases; unmatched junction bases: 7. CDR3 in amino acids: CASSLEREVGEQFF. CDR3 in DNA: TGTGCCAGCAGTTTGGAGCGGGAGGTGGGGGAGCAGTTCTTC.

The chain combines TRBV11-2 with TRBJ2-7; TRBD2 might be the D (6 bases). V dropped 0 bases and J dropped 7 bases, with 16 bases sitting between them. This CDR3 has 15 amino acids. The V gene's germline CDR1 is SGHAT and CDR2 FQNNGV. The CDR3 spells CASSLEGAVGGEQYF. CDR3 DNA sequence: TGTGCCAGCAGCTTAGAAGGGGCGGTCGGGGGAGAGCAGTACTTC.

V gene TRBV4-1 combines with J gene TRBJ1-4, with a possible D match to TRBD1 (6 bases). The length of the CDR3 is 15 residues. The V and J ends lost 4 bases and 3 bases respectively, with 12 bases between them. Looked up from germline, CDR1 is MGHRA and CDR2 is YSYEKL. CDR3 DNA: TGCGCCAGCAGCCGAACCGACAGGCCTAATGAAAAACTGTTTTTT. This sequence encodes CASSRTDRPNEKLFF.

The rearrangement links TRBV7-2 to TRBJ1-2, with a tentative D call TRBD1 (6 bases). The V end lost 7 bases, the J end lost 7 bases, and 13 bases lay between the germline ends. Per the germline V gene, CDR1 is SGHTA and CDR2 is FQGNSA. The CDR3 extends over 12 amino acids. For the CDR3, the DNA is TGTGCCAGCACTATACAGGGTCCTGGCTACACCTTC. Translating it yields CASTIQGPGYTF.

This chain joins TRBV29-1 and TRBJ2-2; D perhaps matches TRBD1 (6 bases). Per the germline V gene, CDR1 is SQVTM and CDR2 is ANQGSEA. Trimming shortened V by 6 bases and J by 6 bases, and 11 bases separated the two germline ends. The CDR3 length is 12 residues. The CDR3 sequence is CSVQGMAGELFF. The CDR3 DNA reads TGCAGCGTACAGGGAATGGCCGGGGAGCTGTTTTTT.

The V gene is TRBV18, the J gene TRBJ1-1; 8 bases fit TRBD1. The CDR3 sequence is 14 residues long. The junction had 6 bases not matched to a gene; V was cut back by 3 bases and J by 6 bases. Germline loops: CDR1 KGHSH, CDR2 LQKENI. CDR3 sequence (DNA): TGTGCCAGCTCACCGGACAGGGATGGGGCTGAAGCTTTCTTT. It yields the protein CASSPDRDGAEAFF.

J is TRBJ1-1 and V is TRBV5-1; D remains unclear. Trimming took 0 bases from V and 7 from J, leaving 13 bases between them. Germline-derived CDR1 and CDR2 are SGHRS and YFSETQ. The CDR3 has 14 residues. In nucleotides, the CDR3 is TGCGCCAGCAGCTTGGTTCTCGGCCAGGATGAAGCTTTCTTT. This translates into CASSLVLGQDEAFF.

The rearrangement joins TRBV7-2 to TRBJ1-5; D perhaps matches TRBD1 (5 bases). CDR1 is SGHTA and CDR2 is FQGNSA in the germline V gene. Deletions cut 6 bases from V and 1 base from J, with 13 bases between. The CDR3 contains 15 residues. The CDR3 coding sequence is TGTGCCAGCAGTTCATGGGGCTCCAGCAATCAGCCCCAGCATTTT. This gives the protein CASSSWGSSNQPQHF.

The chain links TRBV15 to TRBJ1-3; D perhaps matches TRBD1 (6 bases). The germline CDR1 and CDR2 sequences are LNHNV and YYDKDF (reference sequence). V lost 0 bases and J 1 base, leaving 13 bases between the germline ends. CDR3 length equals 17 residues. The CDR3 DNA reads as TGTGCCACCAGCAGAGACAGGGGCTCCGGTTCTGGAAACACCATATATTTT. Translating gives CATSRDRGSGSGNTIYF.

A single count supports this clone. This chain joins TRBV9 and TRBJ2-5; the D is unclear. CDR3 length equals 13 residues. In germline, CDR1 is SGDLS, CDR2 YYNGEE. V was cut by 4 bases and J by 0 bases, with 7 bases left in between. CDR3 region: CASSIQDQETQYF. The CDR3 DNA follows: TGTGCCAGCAGCATCCAGGACCAAGAGACCCAGTACTTC.

This clone was detected a few times. The chain joins TRBV28 to TRBJ1-2; D unclear. V lost 6 bases and J lost 2, with 16 bases in between. This CDR3 is built from 15 residues. Germline V gives CDR1 MDHEN, CDR2 SYDVKM. CDR3 nucleotide sequence: TGTGCCAGCAGGGAGGTTAGGACCTCAAACTATGGCTACACCTTC. Its protein product is CASREVRTSNYGYTF.

The chain recombines TRBV28 with TRBJ1-2, with 9 bases identical to TRBD1. The CDR3 runs 13 residues. V lost 1 base to trimming and J lost 12 bases; unmatched junction nucleotides: 6. Looked up from germline, CDR1 is MDHEN and CDR2 is SYDVKM. DNA for the CDR3: TGTGCCAGCAGTTTATTATACGGGACAGGGAACACCTTC. This translates into CASSLLYGTGNTF.

The chain carries TRBV18 and TRBJ2-5; D perhaps matches TRBD1 (6 bases). Germline loops: CDR1 KGHSH, CDR2 LQKENI. V was clipped by 6 bases and J by 2 bases, with 19 bases between them. The CDR3 totals 16 residues. The CDR3 reads CASSYYLTRGQETQYF. CDR3 coding DNA: TGTGCCAGCTCGTACTACTTGACCAGGGGTCAAGAGACCCAGTACTTC. Full variable domain (remainder filled in from reference TRBV18 and TRBJ2-5): NAGVMQNPRHLVRRRGQEARLRCSPMKGHSHVYWYRQLPEEGLKFMVYLQKENIIDESGMPKERFSAEFPKEGPSILRIQQVVRGDSAAYFCASSYYLTRGQETQYFGPGTRLLVL.

The V and J genes are TRBV19 and TRBJ1-3; D is unresolved. The V gene's germline CDR1 is LNHDA and CDR2 SQIVND (reference sequence). The length of the CDR3 is 15 residues. The ends were cut back, 1 base at V and 2 bases at J, with 9 bases in the middle. Here the CDR3 reads CASSIGSGTGNTIYF. The CDR3 nucleotides read TGTGCCAGTAGTATAGGTTCCGGGACTGGAAACACCATATATTTT.

This rearrangement joins TRBV11-2 to TRBJ2-3; TRBD2 matches 13 bases. From germline, CDR1 is SGHAT and CDR2 FQNNGV. The CDR3 is 16 amino acids. With 5 bases clipped from V and 3 bases from J, the junction kept 5 bases outside the gene matches. The CDR3 spells CASSGGTSGMTDTQYF. The CDR3 region has the DNA TGTGCCAGCAGCGGAGGGACTAGCGGGATGACAGATACGCAGTATTTT.

This chain connects TRBV2 to TRBJ1-5; TRBD1 is a possible D gene (5 bases). Trimming removed 2 bases at V and 4 bases at J, with 15 bases between. Germline values: CDR1 SNHLY, CDR2 FYNNEI. The CDR3 extends over 16 amino acids. The CDR3 nucleotides are TGTGCCAGCAGTGAATTCCCCAGGGTCGGAAATCAGCCCCAGCATTTT. This encodes CASSEFPRVGNQPQHF.